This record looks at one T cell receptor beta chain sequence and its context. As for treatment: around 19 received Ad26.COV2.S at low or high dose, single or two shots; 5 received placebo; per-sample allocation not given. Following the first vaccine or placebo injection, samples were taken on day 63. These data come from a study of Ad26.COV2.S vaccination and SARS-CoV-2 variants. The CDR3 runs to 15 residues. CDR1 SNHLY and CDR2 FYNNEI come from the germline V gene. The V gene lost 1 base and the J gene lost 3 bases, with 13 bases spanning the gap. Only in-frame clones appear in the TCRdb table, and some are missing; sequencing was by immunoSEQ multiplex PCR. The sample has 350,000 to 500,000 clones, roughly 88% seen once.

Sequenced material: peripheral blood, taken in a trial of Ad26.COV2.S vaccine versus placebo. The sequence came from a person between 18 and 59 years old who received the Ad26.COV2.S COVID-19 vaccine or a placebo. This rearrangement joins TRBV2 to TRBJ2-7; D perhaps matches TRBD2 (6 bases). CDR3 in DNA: TGTGCCAGCAGTGAAGTTTCACCCGGGAGCTACGAGCAGTACTTC. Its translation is CASSEVSPGSYEQYF.